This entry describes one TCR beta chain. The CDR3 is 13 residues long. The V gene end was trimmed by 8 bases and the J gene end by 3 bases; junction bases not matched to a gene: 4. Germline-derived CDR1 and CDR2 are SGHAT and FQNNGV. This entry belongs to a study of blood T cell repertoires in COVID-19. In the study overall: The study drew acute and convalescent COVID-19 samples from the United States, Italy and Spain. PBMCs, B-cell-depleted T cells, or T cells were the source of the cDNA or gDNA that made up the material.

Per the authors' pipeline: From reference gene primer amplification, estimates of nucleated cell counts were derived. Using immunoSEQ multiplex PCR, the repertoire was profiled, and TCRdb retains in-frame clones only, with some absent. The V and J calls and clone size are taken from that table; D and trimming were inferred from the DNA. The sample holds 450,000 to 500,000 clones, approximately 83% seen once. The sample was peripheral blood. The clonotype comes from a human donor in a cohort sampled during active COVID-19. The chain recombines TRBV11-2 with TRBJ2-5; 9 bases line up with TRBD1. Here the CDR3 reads CASGWTGEETQYF. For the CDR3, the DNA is TGTGCCAGCGGGTGGACAGGGGAAGAGACCCAGTACTTC.